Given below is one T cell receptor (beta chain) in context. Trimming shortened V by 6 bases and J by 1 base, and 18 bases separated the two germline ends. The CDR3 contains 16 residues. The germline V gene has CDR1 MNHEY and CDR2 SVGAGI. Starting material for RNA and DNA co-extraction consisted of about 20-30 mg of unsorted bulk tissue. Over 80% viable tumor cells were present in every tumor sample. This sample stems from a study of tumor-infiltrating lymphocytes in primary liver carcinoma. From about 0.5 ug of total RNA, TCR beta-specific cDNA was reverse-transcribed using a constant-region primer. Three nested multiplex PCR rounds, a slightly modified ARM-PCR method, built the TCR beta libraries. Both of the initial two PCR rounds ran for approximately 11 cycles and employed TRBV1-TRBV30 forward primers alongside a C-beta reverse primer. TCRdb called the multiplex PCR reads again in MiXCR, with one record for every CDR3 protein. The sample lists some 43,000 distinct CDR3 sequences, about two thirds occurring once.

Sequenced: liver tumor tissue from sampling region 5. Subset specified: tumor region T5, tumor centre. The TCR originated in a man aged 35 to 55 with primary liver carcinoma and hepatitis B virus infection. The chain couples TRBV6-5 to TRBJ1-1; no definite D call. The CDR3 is CASSPGDGIGNTEAFF. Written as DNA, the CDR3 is TGTGCCAGCAGCCCCGGAGACGGTATCGGGAACACTGAAGCTTTCTTT.